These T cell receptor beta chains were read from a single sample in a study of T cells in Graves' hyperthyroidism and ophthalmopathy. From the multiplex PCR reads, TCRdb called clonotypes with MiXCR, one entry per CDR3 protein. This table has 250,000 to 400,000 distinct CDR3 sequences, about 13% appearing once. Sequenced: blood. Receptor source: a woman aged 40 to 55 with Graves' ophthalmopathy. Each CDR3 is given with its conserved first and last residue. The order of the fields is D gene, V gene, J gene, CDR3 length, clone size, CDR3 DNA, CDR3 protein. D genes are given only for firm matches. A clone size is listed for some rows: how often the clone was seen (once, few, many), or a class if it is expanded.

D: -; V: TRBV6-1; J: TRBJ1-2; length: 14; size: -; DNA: TGTGCCCGCAGTGAAGCATCATTTGCTTATGGCTACACCTTC; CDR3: CARSEASFAYGYTF
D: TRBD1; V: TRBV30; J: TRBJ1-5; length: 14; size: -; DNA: TGTGCCTGGAGTAGAACAGGGGTCAATCAGCCCCAGCATTTT; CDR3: CAWSRTGVNQPQHF
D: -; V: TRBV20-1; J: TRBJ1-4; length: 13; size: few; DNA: TGCAGTGCTAGAGGGGTCGGTGGTGAAAAACCGTTTTTT; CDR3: CSARGVGGEKPFF
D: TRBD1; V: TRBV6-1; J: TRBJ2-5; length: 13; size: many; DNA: TGTGCCAGCAGCCCCCCCGGGACAGATCGTCAGTACTTC; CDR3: CASSPPGTDRQYF
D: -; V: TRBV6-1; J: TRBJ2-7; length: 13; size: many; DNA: TGTGCCAGCAGTTCACAGTACTCCTACGAGCAGTACTTC; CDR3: CASSSQYSYEQYF
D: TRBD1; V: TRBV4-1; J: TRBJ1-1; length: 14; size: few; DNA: TGCGCCAGCAGCCAGTTCGACAGGGCCACTGAAGCTTTCTTT; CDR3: CASSQFDRATEAFF
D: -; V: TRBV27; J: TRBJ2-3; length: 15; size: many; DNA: TGTGCCAGCGGGGGTATAGCGGACCGCACAGATACGCAGTATTTT; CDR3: CASGGIADRTDTQYF
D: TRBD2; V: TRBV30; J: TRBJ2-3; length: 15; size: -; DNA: TGTGCCTGGAGTGTTGGAGACAGCGGGAGAGATACGCAGTATTTT; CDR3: CAWSVGDSGRDTQYF
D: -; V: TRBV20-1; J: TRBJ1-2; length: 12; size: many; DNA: TGCAGTGCTAGTCGGACCGACTATGGCTACACCTTC; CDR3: CSASRTDYGYTF
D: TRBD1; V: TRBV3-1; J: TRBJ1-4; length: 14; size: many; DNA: TGTGCCAGCAGCAACAGGGGCGGAGATGAAAAACTGTTTTTT; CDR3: CASSNRGGDEKLFF
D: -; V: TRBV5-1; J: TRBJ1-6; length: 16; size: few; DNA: TGCGCCGGCAGCTTGGGTAGTACAGCGACTAATTCACCCCTCCACTTT; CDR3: CAGSLGSTATNSPLHF
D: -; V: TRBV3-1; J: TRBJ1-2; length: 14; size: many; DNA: TGTGCCAGCAGCCAAGATGACGGAATCTATGGCTACACCTTC; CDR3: CASSQDDGIYGYTF
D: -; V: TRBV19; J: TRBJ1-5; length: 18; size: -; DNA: TGTGCCAGTAGTATAGGTTTCACAGGGCTTCCGAGCAATCAGCCCCAGCATTTT; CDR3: CASSIGFTGLPSNQPQHF
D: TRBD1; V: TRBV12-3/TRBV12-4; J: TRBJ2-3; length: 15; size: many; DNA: TGTGCCAGCAGATGGACAGGGAGGAAGTCAGATACGCAGTATTTT; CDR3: CASRWTGRKSDTQYF
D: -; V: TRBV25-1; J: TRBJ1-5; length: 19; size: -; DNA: TGTGCCAGCAGTGAATACATCCAGGAAGAAGAGGGTAGCAATCAGCCCCAGCATTTT; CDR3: CASSEYIQEEEGSNQPQHF
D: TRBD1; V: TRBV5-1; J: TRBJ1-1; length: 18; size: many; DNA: TGCGCCAGCAGCCCGGGACAGGGGAAAAGGAGTGTCAACACTGAAGCTTTCTTT; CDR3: CASSPGQGKRSVNTEAFF
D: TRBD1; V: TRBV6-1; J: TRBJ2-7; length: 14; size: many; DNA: TGTGCCAGCAGTACGTACAGGGGGCGGAACGAGCAGTACTTC; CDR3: CASSTYRGRNEQYF
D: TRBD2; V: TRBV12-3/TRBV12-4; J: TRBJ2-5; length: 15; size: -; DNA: TGTGCCAGCAGTTTTACTAGCGGGACCCAAGAGACCCAGTACTTC; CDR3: CASSFTSGTQETQYF
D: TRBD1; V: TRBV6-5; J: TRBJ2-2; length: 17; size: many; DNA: TGTGCCAGCAGTTACTCGATTGGGACAGGAGGCACCGGGGAGCTGTTTTTT; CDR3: CASSYSIGTGGTGELFF
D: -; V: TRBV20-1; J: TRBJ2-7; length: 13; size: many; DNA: TGCAGTGCAAGACAGAGGACCTCCTACGAGCAGTACTTC; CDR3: CSARQRTSYEQYF
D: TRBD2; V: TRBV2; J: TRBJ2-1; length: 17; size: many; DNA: TGTGCCAGCAGTGTGGAACAAGGACTAGCGGGGACCAATGAGCAGTTCTTC; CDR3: CASSVEQGLAGTNEQFF
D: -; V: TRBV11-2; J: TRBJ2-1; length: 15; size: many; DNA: TGTGCCAGCAGCTTAGTTGGTACCTCCTACAATGAGCAGTTCTTC; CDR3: CASSLVGTSYNEQFF
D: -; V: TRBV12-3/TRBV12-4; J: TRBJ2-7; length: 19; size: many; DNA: TGTGCCAGCAGTTTAGCGCTGGACAGACTCCGAGTCCCGACCTACGAGCAGTACTTC; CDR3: CASSLALDRLRVPTYEQYF
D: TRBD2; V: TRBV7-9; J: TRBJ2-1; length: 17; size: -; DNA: TGTGCCAGCAGCTTGGGGACTAGCGGGAGGGGTTACAATGAGCAGTTCTTC; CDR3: CASSLGTSGRGYNEQFF
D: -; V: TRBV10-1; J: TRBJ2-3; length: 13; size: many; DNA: TGCGCCAGCAGCCCCGCCGGCACAGATACGCAGTATTTT; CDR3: CASSPAGTDTQYF
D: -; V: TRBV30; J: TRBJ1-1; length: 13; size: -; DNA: TGTGCCTGGAGTGTAGCAGGGGTCACTGAAGCTTTCTTT; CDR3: CAWSVAGVTEAFF
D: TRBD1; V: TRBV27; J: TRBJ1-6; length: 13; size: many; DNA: TGTGCCAGCAGGGGGACAGGGGACTCGCCCCTCCACTTT; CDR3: CASRGTGDSPLHF
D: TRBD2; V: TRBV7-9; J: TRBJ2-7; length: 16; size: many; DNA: TGTGCCATCATGGATCCCGGGACTACGGCGGGAGAGGAGCAGTACTTC; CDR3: CAIMDPGTTAGEEQYF
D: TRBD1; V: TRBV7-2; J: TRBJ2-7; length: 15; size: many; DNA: TGTGCCAGCAGCTTAAGGACAGGGTCGTCCTACGAGCAGTACTTC; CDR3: CASSLRTGSSYEQYF
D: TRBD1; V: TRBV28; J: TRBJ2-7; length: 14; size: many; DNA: TGTGCCAGCAGATGGGACAGGGGTTCATACGAGCAGTACTTC; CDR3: CASRWDRGSYEQYF
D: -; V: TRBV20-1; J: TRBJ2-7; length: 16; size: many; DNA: TGCAGTGCTAGGGGGGCAGAGGTGGCGTACTCCTACGAGCAGTACTTC; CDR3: CSARGAEVAYSYEQYF
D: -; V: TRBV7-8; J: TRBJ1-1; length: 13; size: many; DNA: TGTGCCAGCAGCTTAGCGCGTAGGGTTGAAGCTTTCTTT; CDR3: CASSLARRVEAFF
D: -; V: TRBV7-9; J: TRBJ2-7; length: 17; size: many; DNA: TGTGCCAGCAGCCCACCCCAGCGGCTCGCTGGGACCTACGAGCAGTACTTC; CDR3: CASSPPQRLAGTYEQYF
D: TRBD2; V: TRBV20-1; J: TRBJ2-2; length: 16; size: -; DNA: TGCAGTGCCCGAAGCCGCGGGACTAGCGTTACCGGGGAGCTGTTTTTT; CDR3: CSARSRGTSVTGELFF
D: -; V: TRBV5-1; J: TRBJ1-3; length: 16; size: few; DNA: TGCGCCAGCAGCTTGGCCGGGGCCCTCTCTGGAAACACCATATATTTT; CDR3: CASSLAGALSGNTIYF
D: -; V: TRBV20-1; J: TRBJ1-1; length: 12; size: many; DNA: TGCAGTGTCATGGGGGGGGACACTGAAGCTTTCTTT; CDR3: CSVMGGDTEAFF
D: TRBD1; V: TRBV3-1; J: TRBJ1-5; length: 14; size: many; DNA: TGTGCCAGCAGCCCGACAGGGTACGATCAGCCCCAGCATTTT; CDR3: CASSPTGYDQPQHF
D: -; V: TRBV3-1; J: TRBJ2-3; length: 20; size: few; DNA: TGTGCCAGCAGCCAAGATTACTCGTTGGAGTCCGACGGGGGCGCAGATACGCAGTATTTT; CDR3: CASSQDYSLESDGGADTQYF
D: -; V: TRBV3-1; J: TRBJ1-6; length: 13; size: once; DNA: TGTGCCAGCAGCCAAGGGTCTTATTCACCCCTCCACTTT; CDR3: CASSQGSYSPLHF
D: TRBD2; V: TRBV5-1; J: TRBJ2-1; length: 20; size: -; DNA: TGCGCCAGCAGCCCTTTGATGGGACTAGCGGGGGTTGGATCCTACAATGAGCAGTTCTTC; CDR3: CASSPLMGLAGVGSYNEQFF
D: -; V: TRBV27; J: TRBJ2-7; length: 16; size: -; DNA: TGTGCCAGCAGTTTATCAGTGGGGACACATACCTACGAGCAGTACTTC; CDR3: CASSLSVGTHTYEQYF
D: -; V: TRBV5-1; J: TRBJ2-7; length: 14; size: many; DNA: TGCGCCAGCAGCTCTAACTTTGGAGCCTACGAGCAGTACTTC; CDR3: CASSSNFGAYEQYF
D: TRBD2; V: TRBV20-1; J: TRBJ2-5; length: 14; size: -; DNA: TGCAGTGCTAGAGATGTAGCGGGAAAAGAGACCCAGTACTTC; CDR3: CSARDVAGKETQYF
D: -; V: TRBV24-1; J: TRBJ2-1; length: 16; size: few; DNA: TGTGCCACCAGTGATCCTACAGGGAGCTCCTACAATGAGCAGTTCTTC; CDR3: CATSDPTGSSYNEQFF
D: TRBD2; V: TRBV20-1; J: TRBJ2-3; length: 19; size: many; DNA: TGCAGTGCTAGAGGGGCCGGGACTAGCGGGAGTACTAGCACAGATACGCAGTATTTT; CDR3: CSARGAGTSGSTSTDTQYF
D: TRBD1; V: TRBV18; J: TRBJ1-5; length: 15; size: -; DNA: TGTGCCAGCTCACCACGGGACAGGGGCGGTCAGCCCCAGCATTTT; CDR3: CASSPRDRGGQPQHF
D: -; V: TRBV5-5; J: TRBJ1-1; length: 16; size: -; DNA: TGCGCCAGCAGCCCCTGGGATGGGGGAGGATCCCCGGAAGCTTTCTTT; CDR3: CASSPWDGGGSPEAFF
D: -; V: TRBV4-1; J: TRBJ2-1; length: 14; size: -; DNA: TGCGCCAGCAGCCAATGGAGGGCTGGCGATGAGCAGTTCTTC; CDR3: CASSQWRAGDEQFF
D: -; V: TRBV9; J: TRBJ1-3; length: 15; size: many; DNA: TGTGCCAGCAGCGTAGCGGCAGACTCTGGAAACACCATATATTTT; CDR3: CASSVAADSGNTIYF
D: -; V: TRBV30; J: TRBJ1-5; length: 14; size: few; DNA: TGTGCCTGGAGTGGACAGGTCCTCAATCAGCCCCAGCATTTT; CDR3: CAWSGQVLNQPQHF
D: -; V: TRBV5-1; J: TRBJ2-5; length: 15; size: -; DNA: TGCGCCAGCAGCTCGGGGGCTATTTACCAAGAGACCCAGTACTTC; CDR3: CASSSGAIYQETQYF
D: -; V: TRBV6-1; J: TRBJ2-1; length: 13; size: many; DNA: TGTGCCAGCAGTGAAGCGCTTTTGAATGAGCAGTTCTTC; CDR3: CASSEALLNEQFF
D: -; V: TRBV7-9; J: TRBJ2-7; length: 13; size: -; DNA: TGTGCCAGCAGCTCGACAATCTCCTACGAGCAGTACTTC; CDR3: CASSSTISYEQYF
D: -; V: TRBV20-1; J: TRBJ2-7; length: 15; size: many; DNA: TGCAGTGCTAGAGTTTTTGGCAGGGGCTCCTACGAGCAGTACTTC; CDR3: CSARVFGRGSYEQYF
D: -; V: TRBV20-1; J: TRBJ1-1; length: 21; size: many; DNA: TGCAGTGCTAGAGACGCCGCTTCCCGACCCGGCTCGAGGTTCAAGTACACTGAAGCTTTCTTT; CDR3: CSARDAASRPGSRFKYTEAFF
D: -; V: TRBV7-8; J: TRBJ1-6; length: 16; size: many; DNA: TGTGCCAGCAGCTACCGCCCCGCCGGCGGTCCGCTGCCCCTCCACTTT; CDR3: CASSYRPAGGPLPLHF
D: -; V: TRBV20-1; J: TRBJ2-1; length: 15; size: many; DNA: TGCAGTGCTTCCGGTGGAGCGGTAACGTACAATGAGCAGTTCTTC; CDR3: CSASGGAVTYNEQFF